There are a few counts of the clone carrying this T cell receptor (beta chain). Its antigen is currently unknown. This sample was taken from a study of shared clonotypes between healthy human individuals. Germline loops: CDR1 PRHDT, CDR2 FYEKMQ (reference sequence). The CDR3 loop spans 12 amino acids. The V gene lost 5 bases and the J gene lost 6 bases, with 8 bases spanning the gap. The data were produced by immunoSEQ multiplex PCR, yet TCRdb's version contains in-frame clones alone and is incomplete. The data contain roughly 530,000 clones, about 96% of them seen just once; the ten biggest clones take up 0.06%. Study-wide results and caveats: Larger estimated richness was generally seen in naive subsets than in memory subsets. Having only a few donors restricted how much genetic and exposure-history diversity was captured. A reduction in generation probabilities was seen for non-shared clonotypes relative to those shared by all four donors.

The sequence came from a woman aged 30 to 39 in good health. What was sequenced was naive CD4+ T cells sorted from blood. The subset here: CD45RA+ positively selected. V usage is TRBV13 and J usage is TRBJ1-5, with a weak D call TRBD1 (5 bases). CDR3 loop: CASSERGQPQHF. DNA of the CDR3: TGTGCCAGCAGCGAAAGGGGTCAGCCCCAGCATTTT.